Listed below are T cell receptor beta chains from one sample, sequenced in a study of shared clonotypes between healthy human individuals. Libraries were prepared by immunoSEQ multiplex PCR; TCRdb keeps only in-frame clonotypes and omits some of them. The table has hundreds of thousands of clones, more than 70% seen once. What was sequenced was memory CD4+ T cells sorted from blood. The origin of the receptors is a woman in her 30s in good health. CDR3s include the opening cysteine and the closing phenylalanine or tryptophan. Fields, in order: J gene, clone size, V gene, D gene, CDR3 DNA, CDR3 protein. The D gene is left open where the match is weak. Some rows have no size entry. The others give once, few or many, or a class for an expanded clone.

J gene: TRBJ1-1; clone size: few; V gene: TRBV5-5; D gene: NA; CDR3 DNA: TGTGCCAGCAGCTTGGCGGAGTCTATTTGGGAAGCTTTCTTT; CDR3 protein: CASSLAESIWEAFF
J gene: TRBJ1-2; clone size: NA; V gene: TRBV30; D gene: TRBD1; CDR3 DNA: TGTGCCTGGAGGGTCGGTCAGGGGGCCTGGAACTATGGCTACACCTTC; CDR3 protein: CAWRVGQGAWNYGYTF
J gene: TRBJ2-2; clone size: many; V gene: TRBV5-1; D gene: NA; CDR3 DNA: TGCGCCAGCAGCTTTGGACAGACCGGGGAGCTGTTTTTT; CDR3 protein: CASSFGQTGELFF
J gene: TRBJ2-4; clone size: once; V gene: TRBV6-5; D gene: NA; CDR3 DNA: TGTGCCAGCACTGGCAGGGCCCTAGGCATTCAGTACTTC; CDR3 protein: CASTGRALGIQYF
J gene: TRBJ2-2; clone size: NA; V gene: TRBV6-5; D gene: NA; CDR3 DNA: TGTGCCAGCAGAACAAGGCGGGGTGCCACCGGGGAGCTGTTTTTT; CDR3 protein: CASRTRRGATGELFF
J gene: TRBJ1-1; clone size: once; V gene: TRBV5-6; D gene: NA; CDR3 DNA: TGTGCCAGCAGTGAAGGTCAGGAGTCCACTGAAGCTTTCTTT; CDR3 protein: CASSEGQESTEAFF
J gene: TRBJ1-2; clone size: few; V gene: TRBV28; D gene: NA; CDR3 DNA: TGTGCCAGCAGGCGCGGACAGTCTAACTATGGCTACACCTTC; CDR3 protein: CASRRGQSNYGYTF
J gene: TRBJ2-2; clone size: once; V gene: TRBV7-9; D gene: NA; CDR3 DNA: TGTGCCAGCGGGGTGAACACCGGGGAGCTGTTTTTT; CDR3 protein: CASGVNTGELFF
J gene: TRBJ1-1; clone size: NA; V gene: TRBV9; D gene: NA; CDR3 DNA: TGTGCCAGCAGCGCAACGACCGGGAACACTGAAGCTTTCTTT; CDR3 protein: CASSATTGNTEAFF
J gene: TRBJ2-3; clone size: NA; V gene: TRBV28; D gene: NA; CDR3 DNA: TGTGCCAGCAGCCGAACAGGGCCGACGCAGTATTTT; CDR3 protein: CASSRTGPTQYF
J gene: TRBJ2-5; clone size: NA; V gene: TRBV28; D gene: TRBD2; CDR3 DNA: TGTGCCAGCAGTTTATTGGGACTAGCAGGCCAAGAGACCCAGTACTTC; CDR3 protein: CASSLLGLAGQETQYF
J gene: TRBJ1-5; clone size: NA; V gene: TRBV30; D gene: NA; CDR3 DNA: TGTGCCTGGAGTGTAGACGGGGGAGATCAGCCCCAGCATTTT; CDR3 protein: CAWSVDGGDQPQHF
J gene: TRBJ2-5; clone size: NA; V gene: TRBV21-1; D gene: NA; CDR3 DNA: TGTGCCAGCAGCAAAAAAGGGGGAGGGTTAGAAAGGGACCAAGAGACCCAGTACTTC; CDR3 protein: CASSKKGGGLERDQETQYF
J gene: TRBJ1-1; clone size: NA; V gene: TRBV9; D gene: NA; CDR3 DNA: TGTGCCAGCAGCGTACTTGGTGGCGCGGGTACTGAAGCTTTCTTT; CDR3 protein: CASSVLGGAGTEAFF
J gene: TRBJ2-7; clone size: NA; V gene: TRBV29-1; D gene: TRBD2; CDR3 DNA: TGCAGCGTCCCCGGAGCGGGAGGGTCCTACGAGCAGTACTTC; CDR3 protein: CSVPGAGGSYEQYF
J gene: TRBJ2-7; clone size: NA; V gene: TRBV5-1; D gene: NA; CDR3 DNA: TGCGCCAGCAGCCTGTTTTCGGGAGCGTCCTACGAGCAGTACTTC; CDR3 protein: CASSLFSGASYEQYF
J gene: TRBJ2-7; clone size: NA; V gene: TRBV27; D gene: TRBD1; CDR3 DNA: TGTGCCAGCAGTGCACCGGGACAGAGCTCCTACGAGCAGTACTTC; CDR3 protein: CASSAPGQSSYEQYF
J gene: TRBJ1-1; clone size: NA; V gene: TRBV6-6; D gene: NA; CDR3 DNA: TGTGCCAGCAGAATTGCGGTGAACACTGAAGCTTTCTTT; CDR3 protein: CASRIAVNTEAFF
J gene: TRBJ2-3; clone size: NA; V gene: TRBV6-5; D gene: NA; CDR3 DNA: TGTGCCAGCAGCGTTACCCCGGGGGTGGATACGCAGTATTTT; CDR3 protein: CASSVTPGVDTQYF
J gene: TRBJ2-6; clone size: NA; V gene: TRBV28; D gene: NA; CDR3 DNA: TGTGCCAGCAGCGGCCGCCTGCCAGGGGTCGATTCTGGGGCCAACGTCCTGACTTTC; CDR3 protein: CASSGRLPGVDSGANVLTF
J gene: TRBJ2-3; clone size: NA; V gene: TRBV27; D gene: TRBD2; CDR3 DNA: TGTGCCAGCAGGAGGACTAGTCGGGACACAGATACGCAGTATTTT; CDR3 protein: CASRRTSRDTDTQYF
J gene: TRBJ1-2; clone size: NA; V gene: TRBV5-1; D gene: NA; CDR3 DNA: TGCGCCAGCAGAGAGGGAAACTATGGCTACACCTTC; CDR3 protein: CASREGNYGYTF
J gene: TRBJ1-1; clone size: few; V gene: TRBV14; D gene: TRBD1; CDR3 DNA: TGTGCCAGCAGCCCGCGACAGGGTCGAGGTACGATTGAAGCTTTCTTT; CDR3 protein: CASSPRQGRGTIEAFF
J gene: TRBJ2-2; clone size: NA; V gene: TRBV11-3; D gene: TRBD1; CDR3 DNA: TGTGCCAGCAGCTTAGGGGCAGGGGGCAACACCGGGGAGCTGTTTTTT; CDR3 protein: CASSLGAGGNTGELFF
J gene: TRBJ2-7; clone size: few; V gene: TRBV7-8; D gene: TRBD2; CDR3 DNA: TGTGCCAGCAGCCCTGGAACAGGACTAGCTTCCTACGAGCAGTACTTC; CDR3 protein: CASSPGTGLASYEQYF